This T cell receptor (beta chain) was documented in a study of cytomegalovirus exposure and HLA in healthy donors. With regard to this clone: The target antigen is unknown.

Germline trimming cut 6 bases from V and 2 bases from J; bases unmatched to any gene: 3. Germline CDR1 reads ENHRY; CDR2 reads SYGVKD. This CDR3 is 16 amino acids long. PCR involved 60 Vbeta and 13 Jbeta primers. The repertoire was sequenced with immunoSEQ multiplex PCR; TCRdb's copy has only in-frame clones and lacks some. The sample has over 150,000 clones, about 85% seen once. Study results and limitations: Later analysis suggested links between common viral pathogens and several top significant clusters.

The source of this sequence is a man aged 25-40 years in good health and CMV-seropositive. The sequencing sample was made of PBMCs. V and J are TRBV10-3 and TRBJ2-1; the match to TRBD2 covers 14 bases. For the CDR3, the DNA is TGTGCCATCAGGGCGGGACTAGCGGGAGCCTACAATGAGCAGTTCTTC. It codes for CAIRAGLAGAYNEQFF.